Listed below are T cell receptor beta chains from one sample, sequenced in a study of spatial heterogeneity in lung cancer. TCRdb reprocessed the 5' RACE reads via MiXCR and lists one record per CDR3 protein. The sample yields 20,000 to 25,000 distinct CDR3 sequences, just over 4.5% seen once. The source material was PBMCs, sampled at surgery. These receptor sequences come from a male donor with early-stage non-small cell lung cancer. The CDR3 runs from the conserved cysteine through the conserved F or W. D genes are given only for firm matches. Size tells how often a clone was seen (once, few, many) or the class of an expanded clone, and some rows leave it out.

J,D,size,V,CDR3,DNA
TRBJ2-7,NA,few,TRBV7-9,CASRGSGHFYEQYF,TGTGCCAGCAGGGGATCGGGACACTTCTACGAGCAGTACTTC
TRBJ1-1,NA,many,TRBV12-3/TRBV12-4,CASSYPNTEAFF,TGTGCCAGCAGTTATCCGAACACTGAAGCTTTCTTT
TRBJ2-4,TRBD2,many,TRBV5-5,CASSSAGLAISLGKNIQYF,TGTGCCAGCAGCTCGGCGGGACTAGCGATCAGTCTAGGCAAAAACATTCAGTACTTC
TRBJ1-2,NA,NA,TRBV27,CASRDPAGRDHGYTF,TGTGCCAGCAGGGACCCGGCGGGTAGGGACCATGGCTACACCTTC
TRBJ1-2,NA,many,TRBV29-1,CSVEGTNGYTF,TGCAGCGTTGAGGGGACGAATGGCTACACCTTC
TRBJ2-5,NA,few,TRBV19,CASGVETQYF,TGTGCCAGTGGGGTGGAGACCCAGTACTTC
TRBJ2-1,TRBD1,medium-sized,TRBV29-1,CSVDGTDRWNEQFF,TGCAGCGTGGACGGGACAGATCGGTGGAATGAGCAGTTCTTC
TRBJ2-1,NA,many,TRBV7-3,CASSPNGYNEQFF,TGTGCCAGCAGCCCTAACGGGTACAATGAGCAGTTCTTC
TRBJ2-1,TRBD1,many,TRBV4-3,CASSQATGTGPYNEQFF,TGCGCCAGCAGCCAAGCTACCGGGACAGGACCTTACAATGAGCAGTTCTTC
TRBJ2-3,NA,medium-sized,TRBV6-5,CASSGPKSTDTQYF,TGTGCCAGCTCGGGACCTAAGAGCACAGATACGCAGTATTTT
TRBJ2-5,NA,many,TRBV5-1,CASGASGGGAETQYF,TGCGCCAGCGGCGCCTCTGGAGGGGGCGCGGAGACCCAGTACTTC
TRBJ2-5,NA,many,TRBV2,CASSVSTTQETQYF,TGTGCCAGCAGTGTAAGCACTACCCAAGAGACCCAGTACTTC
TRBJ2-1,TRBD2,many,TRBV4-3,CASSRGTSGYNEQFF,TGCGCCAGCAGCCGGGGGACTAGCGGCTACAATGAGCAGTTCTTC
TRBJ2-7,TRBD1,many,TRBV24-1,CATRRTGGSSPTTREQYF,TGTGCCACCAGAAGGACAGGGGGCTCATCTCCCACTACGAGGGAGCAGTACTTC
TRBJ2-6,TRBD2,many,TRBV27,CASSLLGGVGANVLTF,TGTGCCAGCAGTTTACTGGGGGGGGTCGGGGCCAACGTCCTGACTTTC
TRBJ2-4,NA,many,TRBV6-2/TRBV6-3,CASSYSRMTVGNIQYF,TGTGCCAGCAGTTACTCTAGGATGACAGTGGGAAACATTCAGTACTTC
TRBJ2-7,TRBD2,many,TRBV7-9,CASSLVRTSGSSEQYF,TGTGCCAGCAGCTTAGTAAGGACTAGCGGGAGCTCCGAGCAGTACTTC
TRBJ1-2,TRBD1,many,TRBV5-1,CASSSQGATYGYTF,TGCGCCAGCAGCTCACAGGGGGCAACCTATGGCTACACCTTC
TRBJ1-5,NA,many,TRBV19,CASSIQFGNQPQHF,TGTGCCAGTAGTATACAGTTTGGCAATCAGCCCCAGCATTTT
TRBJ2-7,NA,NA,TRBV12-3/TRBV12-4,CASRGNAYEQYF,TGTGCCAGCAGGGGGAATGCCTACGAGCAGTACTTC
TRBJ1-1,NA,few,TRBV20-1,CSAAQSPEAFF,TGCAGTGCCGCTCAGTCCCCTGAAGCTTTCTTT
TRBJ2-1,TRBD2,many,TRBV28,CASRGLAGNYNEQFF,TGTGCCAGCAGGGGACTAGCGGGTAACTACAATGAGCAGTTCTTC
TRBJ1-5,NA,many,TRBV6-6,CASTLGAQLGQPQHF,TGTGCCAGCACCCTCGGCGCCCAGCTTGGTCAGCCCCAGCATTTT
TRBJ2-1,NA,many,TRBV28,CASSPPGNEQFF,TGTGCCAGCAGTCCTCCCGGGAATGAGCAGTTCTTC